The 8 T cell receptor beta chains given below trace back to one sample, sequenced in a study of beta chain features in type 1 diabetes listed by TCRdb under 2018. Overall study results and their limits: Type 1 diabetes patients showed a moderate but significant shortening of TCRB CDR3 length in all four CD4+ subsets.

The library was built by means of the immunoSEQ multiplex PCR assay. The High Capacity cDNA Reverse Transcription Kit was used to reverse transcribe all of the isolated RNA, meaning that expressed TCRB transcripts were what got sequenced. As stored in TCRdb, this immuneACCESS dataset retains in-frame rearrangements with V and J assigned. A fraction of the clones does not appear; measured against another copy, unresolved V genes explain less than half of the discrepancy, and the remainder lacks a known reason. The table for this sample lists some 660,000 clones; about 14% of them were counted only once. Just under 0.04% of the sample lies in the top ten. These receptors' antigens are unknown. Sequencing was done on a sample of naive CD4+ T cells from blood. Read against the paper, the sample's cell subset or site label means: true naive CD4+ T cells. These TCRs come from a man aged 18 to 30 with type 1 diabetes.

This clone has only a few counts. V is TRBV5-6 and J is TRBJ2-4, with 13 bases fitting TRBD2. Germline V CDR1 and CDR2: SGHDT, YYEEEE. This CDR3 spans 15 amino acids. The V gene end was trimmed by 4 bases and the J gene end by 6 bases; junction bases not matched to a gene: 4. CDR3 loop: CASSLRTSGGNIQYF. CDR3 nucleotide sequence: TGTGCCAGCAGCCTAAGGACTAGCGGGGGAAACATTCAGTACTTC.

The chain couples TRBV19 to TRBJ2-1; D is unresolved. In germline, CDR1 is LNHDA, CDR2 SQIVND (reference sequence). The CDR3 has 12 amino acids. With 4 bases removed from V and 5 bases from J, the gap between germline ends came to 6 bases. DNA of the CDR3: TGTGCCAGTAGTACCCTGCACAATGAGCAGTTCTTC. Translation: CASSTLHNEQFF. Full variable domain (missing parts from reference TRBV19 and TRBJ2-1): DGGITQSPKYLFRKEGQNVTLSCEQNLNHDAMYWYRQDPGQGLRLIYYSQIVNDFQKGDIAEGYSVSREKKESFPLTVTSAQKNPTAFYLCASSTLHNEQFFGPGTRLTVL.

The V gene is TRBV6-1, the J gene TRBJ2-5; no firm D call. V was trimmed by 4 bases and J by 3 bases, leaving 9 bases between them. This CDR3 is 13 amino acids long. Germline assignment: CDR1 MNHNS and CDR2 SASEGT. The CDR3 DNA is TGTGCCAGCAGTGTCGGACCGGAAGAGACCCAGTACTTC. Translated, it gives CASSVGPEETQYF.

This clone was observed a handful of times. This CDR3 is also generated by other DNA sequences in the sample. The chain recombines TRBV7-2 with TRBJ2-7; D may be TRBD1 (6 bases). Germline-derived CDR1 and CDR2 are SGHTA and FQGNSA. This CDR3 is 13 amino acids long. V was clipped by 5 bases and J by 3 bases, with 11 bases between them. The CDR3 reads CASSLGGGYEQYF. The DNA of the CDR3 is TGTGCCAGCAGCCTAGGGGGTGGCTACGAGCAGTACTTC.

This clone was seen a handful of times. The chain combines TRBV5-4 with TRBJ1-5; D unresolved. CDR1 is SGHNT, CDR2 YYREEE, per germline (reference sequence). V was pared by 7 bases and J by 4 bases, with 18 bases between. CDR3 length equals 15 residues. CDR3 DNA: TGTGCCAGCCCAGTACCGTCCCCTGAGAATCAGCCCCAGCATTTT. This gives the protein CASPVPSPENQPQHF. The variable domain in full, with the rest retrieved from reference TRBV5-4 and TRBJ1-5, is ETGVTQSPTHLIKTRGQQVTLRCSSQSGHNTVSWYQQALGQGPQFIFQYYREEENGRGNFPPRFSGLQFPNYSSELNVNALELDDSALYLCASPVPSPENQPQHFGDGTRLSIL.

This clone was counted only a few times. The rearrangement joins TRBV6-6 to TRBJ1-5; 7 bases map to TRBD1. With 6 bases clipped from V and 2 bases from J, the junction kept 7 bases outside the gene matches. CDR1 is MNHNY and CDR2 is SVGAGI in the germline V gene (reference sequence). This CDR3 is 15 amino acids long. Here the CDR3 reads CASSRTGQGNQPQHF. The CDR3 bases are TGTGCCAGCAGCCGTACTGGACAGGGCAATCAGCCCCAGCATTTT.

In its sample, this clone was seen a few times. The chain combines TRBV9 with TRBJ2-5; no firm D call. The V end lost 2 bases, the J end lost 4 bases, and 9 bases lay between the germline ends. The CDR3 runs to 13 residues. Germline V gene lookup returns CDR1 SGDLS and CDR2 YYNGEE. The CDR3, as DNA: TGTGCCAGCAGCGTGACTTCCGGAGAGACCCAGTACTTC. Amino acid sequence: CASSVTSGETQYF.

This clone was counted between two and nine times. This chain links TRBV28 with TRBJ2-7, with unresolved D. The CDR3 is 15 amino acids. V was clipped by 3 bases and J by 1 base, with 13 bases between them. Germline-derived CDR1 and CDR2 are MDHEN and SYDVKM. For the CDR3, the DNA is TGTGCCAGCAGTTTGGAACTATCCTTTTCCTACGAGCAGTACTTC. Its translation is CASSLELSFSYEQYF.